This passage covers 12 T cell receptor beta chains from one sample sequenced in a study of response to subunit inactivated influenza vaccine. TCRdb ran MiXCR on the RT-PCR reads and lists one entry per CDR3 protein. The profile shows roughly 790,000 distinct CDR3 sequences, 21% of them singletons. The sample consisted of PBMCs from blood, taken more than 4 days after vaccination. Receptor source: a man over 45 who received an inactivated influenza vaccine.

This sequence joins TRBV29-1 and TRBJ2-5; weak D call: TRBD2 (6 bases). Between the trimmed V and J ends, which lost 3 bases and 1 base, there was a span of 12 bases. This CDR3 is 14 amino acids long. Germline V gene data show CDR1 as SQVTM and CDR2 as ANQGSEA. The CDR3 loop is CSVDGSGVQETQYF. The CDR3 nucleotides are TGCAGCGTTGATGGTTCGGGGGTCCAAGAGACCCAGTACTTC.

CDR3 sequence: CASSLAGTSACEQYF. The CDR3 nucleotides read TGTGCCAGCAGCTTGGCCGGGACTAGCGCCTGCGAGCAGTACTTC. The genes are TRBV5-5 and TRBJ2-7; TRBD2 agrees at 10 bases. Germline loops: CDR1 SGHKS, CDR2 YYEKEE (reference sequence). J gave up 6 bases and V 0 bases, and 6 bases lay outside the gene matches. This CDR3 contains 15 residues.

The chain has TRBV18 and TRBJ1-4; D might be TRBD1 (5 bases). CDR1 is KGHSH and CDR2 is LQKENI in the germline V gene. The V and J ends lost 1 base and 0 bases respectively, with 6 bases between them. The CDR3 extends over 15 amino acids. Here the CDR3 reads CASSPLGATNEKLFF. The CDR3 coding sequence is TGTGCCAGCTCACCACTGGGGGCAACTAATGAAAAACTGTTTTTT.

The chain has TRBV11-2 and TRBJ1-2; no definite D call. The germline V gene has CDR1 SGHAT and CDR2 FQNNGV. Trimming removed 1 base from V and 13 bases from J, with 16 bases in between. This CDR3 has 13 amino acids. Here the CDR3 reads CASSLGFDGSATF. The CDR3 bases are TGTGCCAGCAGCTTAGGTTTTGACGGTTCCGCCACCTTC.

The CDR3 here is CSALLADPGGGQFF. The CDR3 nucleotides read TGCAGTGCCCTACTAGCGGACCCAGGGGGTGGGCAGTTCTTC. The chain joins TRBV20-1 to TRBJ2-1, with a possible D match to TRBD2 (8 bases). V was cut by 6 bases and J by 12 bases, with 24 bases left in between. CDR1 and CDR2 (germline): DFQATT, SNEGSKA (reference sequence). The length of the CDR3 is 14 residues.

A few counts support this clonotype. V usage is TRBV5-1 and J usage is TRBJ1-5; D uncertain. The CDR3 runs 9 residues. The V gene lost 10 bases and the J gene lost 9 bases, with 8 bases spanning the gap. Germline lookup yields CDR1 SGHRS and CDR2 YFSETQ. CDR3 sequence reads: CAPTPPQHF. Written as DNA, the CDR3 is TGCGCCCCCACACCGCCCCAGCATTTT.

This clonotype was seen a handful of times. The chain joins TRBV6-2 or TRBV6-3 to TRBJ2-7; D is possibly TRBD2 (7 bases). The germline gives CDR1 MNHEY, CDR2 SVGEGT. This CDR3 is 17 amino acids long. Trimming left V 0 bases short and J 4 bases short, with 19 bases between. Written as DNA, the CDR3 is TGTGCCAGCAGTTACTCGAGCACAGGGACTAAGTATTACGAGCAGTACTTC. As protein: CASSYSSTGTKYYEQYF.

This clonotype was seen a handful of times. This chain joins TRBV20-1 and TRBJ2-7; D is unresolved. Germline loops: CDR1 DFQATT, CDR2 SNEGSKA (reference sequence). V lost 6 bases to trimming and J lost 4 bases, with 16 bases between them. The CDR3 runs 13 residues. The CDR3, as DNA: TGCAGTGCCAAGAAAGGCGAAGTTTACGAGCAGTACTTC. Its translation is CSAKKGEVYEQYF.

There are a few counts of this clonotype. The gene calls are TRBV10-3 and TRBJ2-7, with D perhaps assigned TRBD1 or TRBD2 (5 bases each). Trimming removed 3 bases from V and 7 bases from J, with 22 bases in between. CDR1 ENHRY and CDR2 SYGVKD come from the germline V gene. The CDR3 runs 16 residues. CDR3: CAISDTLGGSGEEQYF. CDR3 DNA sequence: TGTGCCATCAGTGATACTCTTGGGGGATCAGGTGAAGAGCAGTACTTC.

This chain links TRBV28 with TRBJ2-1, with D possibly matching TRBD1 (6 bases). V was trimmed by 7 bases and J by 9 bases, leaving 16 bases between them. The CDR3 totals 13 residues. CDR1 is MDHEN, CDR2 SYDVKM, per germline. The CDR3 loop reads CASNTQGRGEQFF. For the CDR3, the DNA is TGTGCCAGCAATACACAGGGTAGGGGTGAGCAGTTCTTC.

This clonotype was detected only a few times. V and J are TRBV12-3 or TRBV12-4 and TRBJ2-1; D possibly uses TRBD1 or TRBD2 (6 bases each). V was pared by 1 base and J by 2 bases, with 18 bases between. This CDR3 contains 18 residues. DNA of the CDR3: TGTGCCAGCAGTTTAGGGGACTCCGGGACAAACCCCTACAATGAGCAGTTCTTC. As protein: CASSLGDSGTNPYNEQFF.

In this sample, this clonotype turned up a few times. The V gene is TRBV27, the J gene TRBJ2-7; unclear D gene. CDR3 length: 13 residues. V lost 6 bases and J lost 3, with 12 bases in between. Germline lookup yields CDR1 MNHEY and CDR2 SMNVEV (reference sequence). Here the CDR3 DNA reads TGTGCCAGCAGGATTCACCCGAGCTACGAGCAGTACTTC. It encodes CASRIHPSYEQYF.